This passage covers 21 T cell receptor beta chains from one sample sequenced in a study of blood T cells in healthy people across ages. For the second PCR, which ran for 7 to 11 cycles, a sample-barcoded 5' primer and a J-beta primer mix were used. One entry per CDR3 protein, called by TCRdb with MiXCR from the 5' RACE reads. The repertoire holds around 800,000 distinct CDR3 sequences, about 42% seen once, with roughly 20% in the top ten. Sequenced material: blood. Receptor source: an elderly man in good health.

In regard to this clonotype: One end of the junction is discordant with germline, which a read error may explain. The rearrangement uses TRBV4-1 and TRBJ1-5, with a possible D match to TRBD1 (6 bases). CDR1 MGHRA and CDR2 YSYEKL come from the germline V gene. There are 15 residues in the CDR3. Here the CDR3 DNA reads TGTGCTAGCAGCCATGGTCAGGGGAGCAATCAGCCCCAGCATTTT. Its protein product is CASSHGQGSNQPQHF.

The V gene is TRBV5-1, the J gene TRBJ1-1; weak D call: TRBD1 (6 bases). The germline CDR1 and CDR2 sequences are SGHRS and YFSETQ. The length of the CDR3 is 13 residues. V was trimmed by 3 bases and J by 7 bases, leaving 13 bases between them. The CDR3 DNA follows: TGCGCCAGCAGCTGGGACACCTCAGGTGAAGCTTTCTTT. Amino acid sequence: CASSWDTSGEAFF.

This chain joins TRBV24-1 and TRBJ1-2; 7 positions match TRBD1. Trimming cost V 3 bases and J 4 bases; bases outside gene matches: 1. This CDR3 comprises 13 residues. The germline V gene has CDR1 KGHDR and CDR2 SFDVKD. In DNA form, the CDR3 reads TGTGCCACCAGTGATGCAGGGGGCTATGGCTACACCTTC. It is translated as CATSDAGGYGYTF.

The chain is built from TRBV7-2 and TRBJ1-5, with TRBD1 identical over 8 bases. Germline V gene data show CDR1 as SGHTA and CDR2 as FQGNSA. This CDR3 comprises 14 residues. V shed 6 bases, J shed 5 bases, and the junction held 6 bases outside the gene matches. The CDR3 coding sequence is TGTGCCAGCAGTTCGACAGGGGCCCATCAGCCCCAGCATTTT. This encodes CASSSTGAHQPQHF. Supplemented by reference TRBV7-2 and TRBJ1-5, the full variable domain reads GAGVSQSPSNKVTEKGKDVELRCDPISGHTALYWYRQSLGQGLEFLIYFQGNSAPDKSGLPSDRFSAERTGGSVSTLTIQRTQQEDSAVYLCASSSTGAHQPQHFGDGTRLSIL.

This rearrangement joins TRBV11-3 to TRBJ1-5; D is unresolved. The length of the CDR3 is 13 residues. Trimming left V 5 bases short and J 6 bases short, with 11 bases between. CDR1 is SGHNT, CDR2 YENEEA, per germline. The CDR3 sequence: CASSSRSGQPQHF. CDR3 sequence (DNA): TGTGCCAGCAGCAGCCGTTCCGGTCAGCCCCAGCATTTT.

There are a few counts of this clonotype. This chain connects TRBV4-3 to TRBJ1-4; D is unclear. V lost 0 bases and J 6 bases, leaving 14 bases between the germline ends. The CDR3 contains 16 residues. CDR1 is LGHNA and CDR2 is YSLEER in the germline V gene. The CDR3 region has the DNA TGCGCCAGCAGCCAAGATCACGACCCTTCCTATGAAAAACTGTTTTTT. It codes for CASSQDHDPSYEKLFF.

V and J are TRBV7-3 and TRBJ1-1; D uncertain. The CDR3 covers 13 residues. Germline lookup yields CDR1 SGHTA and CDR2 FQGTGA. Trimming removed 2 bases at V and 6 bases at J, with 10 bases between. The CDR3 nucleotides read TGTGCCAGCAGCTTATATACGGAGTCTGAAGCTTTCTTT. Translated: CASSLYTESEAFF.

This clonotype was detected a few times. The V gene is TRBV19, the J gene TRBJ2-3; TRBD2 matches at 8 bases. V trimming: 8 bases; J trimming: 2 bases; junction bases outside the gene matches: 9. CDR3 size: 15 residues. The germline V gene has CDR1 LNHDA and CDR2 SQIVND (reference sequence). The CDR3 nucleotides are TGTGCCAGTCGCCCAGGCGGGAGGAACACAGATACGCAGTATTTT. Protein product: CASRPGGRNTDTQYF.

This clonotype was observed a handful of times. The chain couples TRBV12-3 or TRBV12-4 to TRBJ2-3; the D call may be TRBD1 or TRBD2 (5 bases each). This CDR3 is built from 17 residues. V was clipped by 1 base and J by 1 base, with 15 bases between them. CDR3 nucleotides: TGTGCCAGCAGTTTAGGCCCGGGACGAGGCGGCACAGATACGCAGTATTTT. Its translation is CASSLGPGRGGTDTQYF.

The chain combines TRBV12-3 or TRBV12-4 with TRBJ1-1; D is unclear. Trimming took off 6 bases at V and 0 bases at J, with 11 bases between the two ends. This CDR3 region has 14 residues. The CDR3 sequence is CASSPLALNTEAFF. In nucleotides, the CDR3 is TGTGCCAGCAGCCCCCTGGCACTGAACACTGAAGCTTTCTTT.

This clonotype was detected many times. In DNA, the CDR3 is TGTGCCAGCAGCTTAGAGGGGGTGTATGGCTACACCTTC. Its protein product is CASSLEGVYGYTF. The chain employs TRBV7-2 and TRBJ1-2, with D possibly TRBD1 on 6 matching bases. The CDR3 contains 13 residues. The ends were cut back, 1 base at V and 5 bases at J, with 8 bases in the middle. Germline V gene lookup returns CDR1 SGHTA and CDR2 FQGNSA.

A word on this clonotype: At one end, the junction sequence differs from germline, possibly due to a read error. This chain uses TRBV3-1 with TRBJ2-7, with 10 bases matching TRBD2. The germline V gene encodes CDR1 LGHDT and CDR2 YNNKEL (reference sequence). The CDR3 is 15 amino acids. The CDR3, as DNA: TGTGCCAGTAGCCGCCTAGCGGGGGAGGGAGGACAGCAGTACTTC. Its protein product is CASSRLAGEGGQQYF.

This clonotype was observed once. The chain uses TRBV5-1 and TRBJ2-5, with D possibly matching TRBD1 (6 bases). This CDR3 spans 15 amino acids. With 4 bases removed from V and 9 bases from J, the gap between germline ends came to 22 bases. CDR1 is SGHRS and CDR2 is YFSETQ in the germline V gene. As DNA, the CDR3 is TGCGCCAGCAGCGTTATTCAGGGCCAACCAGGGGCCCAGTACTTC. Translating it yields CASSVIQGQPGAQYF.

This clonotype was counted a few times. The chain combines TRBV5-1 with TRBJ1-6; no reliable D call. CDR3 length: 15 residues. V gave up 1 base and J gave up 9 bases, with 14 bases separating them. Germline V gene lookup returns CDR1 SGHRS and CDR2 YFSETQ. The CDR3 nucleotides are TGCGCCAGCAGCTTGAGGCAGAGTGCGGGTTCACCCCTCCACTTT. Its translation is CASSLRQSAGSPLHF.

J is TRBJ2-7 and V is TRBV20-1, with 10 nucleotides matching TRBD1. Germline CDR1 reads DFQATT; CDR2 reads SNEGSKA (reference sequence). Trimming at V came to 5 bases and at J to 3 bases, leaving 10 bases not matched to a gene. The CDR3 has 15 residues. The CDR3 loop reads CSAPLMGQGYYEQYF. As DNA, the CDR3 is TGCAGTGCTCCGCTTATGGGACAGGGGTACTACGAGCAGTACTTC.

The rearrangement uses TRBV7-2 and TRBJ1-4, with a possible D match to TRBD1 (5 bases). The V and J ends lost 5 bases and 8 bases respectively, with 24 bases between them. The CDR3 has 17 amino acids. Germline V gives CDR1 SGHTA, CDR2 FQGNSA. This CDR3 is CASSLLGWPSGEEKLFF. CDR3 DNA sequence: TGTGCCAGCAGCCTCCTCGGTTGGCCCTCGGGGGAGGAAAAACTGTTTTTT.

The chain uses TRBV7-9 and TRBJ1-5, with 7 bases identical to TRBD1. J gave up 3 bases and V 1 base, and 6 bases lay outside the gene matches. The CDR3 has 16 residues. The V gene's germline CDR1 is SEHNR and CDR2 FQNEAQ (reference sequence). The CDR3: CASSLDTGAINQPQHF. CDR3 coding DNA: TGTGCCAGCAGCTTAGATACAGGGGCGATCAATCAGCCCCAGCATTTT.

This clonotype was recorded a few times. The chain recombines TRBV29-1 with TRBJ2-5; the D gene is possibly TRBD2 (6 bases). Between the trimmed V and J ends, which lost 4 bases and 4 bases, there was a span of 16 bases. CDR1 SQVTM and CDR2 ANQGSEA come from the germline V gene. The CDR3 runs 14 residues. As DNA, the CDR3 is TGCAGCGTTGTTCGTAGCGGCTCACGAGAGACCCAGTACTTC. It specifies CSVVRSGSRETQYF.

This clonotype turned up a few times. The V and J genes are TRBV12-3 or TRBV12-4 and TRBJ2-1; TRBD2 matches at 8 bases. This CDR3 contains 19 residues. Trimming cost V 4 bases and J 2 bases; bases outside gene matches: 16. Written as DNA, the CDR3 is TGTGCCAGCAGTTCCGGGGGAGGGGGGAATAGCGGGGCCTACAATGAGCAGTTCTTC. Its translation: CASSSGGGGNSGAYNEQFF.

This rearrangement joins TRBV28 to TRBJ2-3; D not resolved. Germline lookup yields CDR1 MDHEN and CDR2 SYDVKM. Trimming left V 5 bases short and J 1 base short, with 10 bases between. The CDR3 is 14 residues long. The CDR3 DNA is TGTGCCAGCAGTACACGTAGGGGCACAGATACGCAGTATTTT. Residues: CASSTRRGTDTQYF.

The CDR3 DNA reads as TGTGCCAGCAGTGGGGACAGTGGCGGTCCTAACTATGGCTACACCTTC. It is translated as CASSGDSGGPNYGYTF. The chain has TRBV2 and TRBJ1-2; 7 bases match TRBD1. The CDR3 sequence is 16 residues long. V dropped 4 bases and J dropped 0; count of bases not matched to a gene: 8. Germline V gene sequence: CDR1 SNHLY, CDR2 FYNNEI.